These 20 T cell receptor beta chains originate from one sample sequenced in a study of blood T cells in healthy people across ages. Primed by a sample-barcoded 5' primer and a J-beta primer mix, a second PCR proceeded for 7 to 11 cycles. One entry per CDR3 protein results from TCRdb running MiXCR on the 5' RACE reads. The table has roughly 900,000 distinct CDR3 sequences, around 28% seen once; the top ten hold roughly 17%. Source material: blood. Source of these receptors: a woman older than 75 in good health.

This clonotype came up a few times. A clone one base away is much larger, so this may be a read error. The chain recombines TRBV7-9 with TRBJ1-4, with D hard to call. Trimming removed 2 bases from V and 0 bases from J, with 4 bases in between. The CDR3 is 14 amino acids. The germline V gene encodes CDR1 SEHNR and CDR2 FQNEAQ (reference sequence). The CDR3 nucleotides read TGTGCCAGCAGCTTACATGCAACTAATGAAAAACTGTTTTTT. Its protein is CASSLHATNEKLFF.

This clonotype was detected ten times or more. The chain combines TRBV5-1 with TRBJ2-7; possible D gene TRBD1, 6 bases. V gave up 5 bases and J gave up 3 bases, with 15 bases separating them. Germline CDR1 is SGHRS and CDR2 is YFSETQ. CDR3 length: 14 amino acids. CDR3 DNA sequence: TGCGCCAGCAGGGCCGGGACATGGAGCTACGAGCAGTACTTC. It specifies CASRAGTWSYEQYF.

This clonotype was detected only a few times. The genes are TRBV6-2 or TRBV6-3 and TRBJ2-2; D gene ambiguous. V lost 6 bases, J lost 6 bases, and 8 bases lay in between. Germline values: CDR1 MNHEY, CDR2 SVGEGT. This CDR3 region has 12 residues. CDR3 region: CASRVYPGELFF. CDR3 bases: TGTGCCAGCAGGGTATACCCCGGGGAGCTGTTTTTT.

There are many counts of this clonotype. The rearrangement joins TRBV7-2 to TRBJ2-7, with TRBD2 as a possible D gene (7 bases). The V gene's germline CDR1 is SGHTA and CDR2 FQGNSA. Trimming stripped 6 bases from V and 3 bases from J, with 15 bases between. This CDR3 region has 14 residues. The chain's CDR3 is CASRTEGGLYEQYF. In DNA, the CDR3 is TGTGCCAGCAGGACGGAGGGGGGGCTCTACGAGCAGTACTTC.

The chain employs TRBV20-1 and TRBJ1-1, with D possibly being TRBD1 (6 bases). Germline V gives CDR1 DFQATT, CDR2 SNEGSKA (reference sequence). The ends were cut back, 0 bases at V and 0 bases at J, with 11 bases in the middle. This CDR3 spans 15 amino acids. The CDR3 DNA reads as TGCAGTGCTAGAGATCGGGGGGCTCTGAACACTGAAGCTTTCTTT. It yields the protein CSARDRGALNTEAFF.

This clonotype came up many times. This rearrangement joins TRBV7-2 to TRBJ2-5; TRBD2 might be the D (6 bases). The germline V and J ends were trimmed by 5 bases and 0 bases, with 10 bases remaining between them. The CDR3 spans 14 residues. Germline V gene lookup returns CDR1 SGHTA and CDR2 FQGNSA. CDR3 region: CASSPRRDQETQYF. CDR3 sequence (DNA): TGTGCCAGCAGCCCGAGGAGGGACCAAGAGACCCAGTACTTC.

This chain joins TRBV20-1 and TRBJ2-4; 12 bases are shared with TRBD2. CDR1 is DFQATT, CDR2 SNEGSKA, per germline (reference sequence). Trimming removed 4 bases from V and 8 bases from J; junction bases left unmatched: 3. This CDR3 contains 13 residues. CDR3 in DNA: TGCAGTGCTAACGGACTAGCGGGATACATTCAGTACTTC. Protein: CSANGLAGYIQYF.

This clonotype was seen many times. Here the CDR3 reads CAISPLSGRNSPLHF. In nucleotides, the CDR3 is TGTGCCATCAGTCCCCTCTCGGGTCGGAATTCACCCCTCCACTTT. J is TRBJ1-6 and V is TRBV10-3, with D unclear. This CDR3 spans 15 amino acids. V was clipped by 5 bases and J by 7 bases, with 15 bases between them. In germline, CDR1 is ENHRY, CDR2 SYGVKD.

This chain links TRBV12-3 or TRBV12-4 with TRBJ2-3; tentatively, D is TRBD2 (6 bases). This CDR3 is 16 amino acids long. Trimming cost V 7 bases and J 4 bases, with 21 bases left between them. The CDR3 sequence: CASIRSGVARADTQYF. The CDR3, as DNA: TGTGCCAGCATCCGATCGGGGGTCGCTAGAGCAGATACGCAGTATTTT.

Details on this clonotype: Germline is not matched at one junction end, which may reflect a read error. The chain combines TRBV2 with TRBJ1-3, with TRBD1 matching over 9 bases. The CDR3 is 14 amino acids. Germline V gives CDR1 SNHLY, CDR2 FYNNEI. The CDR3 loop is CASSEADRGSTIYF. CDR3 nucleotides: TGTGCTAGCAGTGAAGCGGACAGGGGATCCACCATATATTTT.

In the case of this clonotype: Sequence at one end of the junction differs from germline and may be a read error. The chain employs TRBV9 and TRBJ2-7; TRBD2 agrees at 7 bases. This CDR3 contains 14 residues. The germline gives CDR1 SGDLS, CDR2 YYNGEE. The CDR3 DNA is TGTACCAGCAGCGTGGGCGGGGGTGTCTACGAGCAGTACTTC. This codes for CTSSVGGGVYEQYF.

This clonotype was found a few times. This sequence joins TRBV7-9 and TRBJ1-4; D perhaps matches TRBD1 (5 bases). Germline loops: CDR1 SEHNR, CDR2 FQNEAQ (reference sequence). Trimming removed 3 bases at V and 7 bases at J, with 15 bases between. This CDR3 has 15 amino acids. DNA of the CDR3: TGTGCCAGCAGCTTTGAGGCAGGGCTTAGTGAAAAACTGTTTTTT. Translation: CASSFEAGLSEKLFF.

Many counts were recorded for this clonotype. The chain has TRBV20-1 and TRBJ1-2, with 10 positions matching TRBD1. The V gene end was trimmed by 3 bases and the J gene end by 2 bases; junction bases not matched to a gene: 3. Germline CDR1 reads DFQATT; CDR2 reads SNEGSKA (reference sequence). This CDR3 contains 14 residues. The CDR3 reads CSARDRGINYGYTF. CDR3 bases: TGCAGTGCTAGGGACAGGGGGATCAACTATGGCTACACCTTC.

This clonotype was picked up many times. The gene calls are TRBV30 and TRBJ1-2, with 8 bases matching TRBD1. Trimming removed 2 bases from V and 4 bases from J; junction bases left unmatched: 3. The CDR3 covers 13 residues. From germline, CDR1 is GTSNPN and CDR2 SVGIG (reference sequence). The CDR3 bases are TGTGCCTGGAGTTCAGGGGGCACCTATGGCTACACCTTC. It is translated as CAWSSGGTYGYTF. The full variable domain, in which reference TRBV30 and TRBJ1-2 provide the parts outside the CDR3, is SQTIHQWPATLVQPVGSPLSLECTVEGTSNPNLYWYRQAAGRGLQLLFYSVGIGQISSEVPQNLSASRPQDRQFILSSKKLLLSDSGFYLCAWSSGGTYGYTFGSGTRLTVV.

There are a few counts of this clonotype. The CDR3 region has the DNA TGTGCCAGCAGCTTGGGACAGATAAACACTGAAGCTTTCTTT. Its protein product is CASSLGQINTEAFF. The V gene is TRBV5-6, the J gene TRBJ1-1; possible D gene TRBD1, 5 bases. The CDR3 has 14 amino acids. Germline V gene lookup returns CDR1 SGHDT and CDR2 YYEEEE. Trimming took off 0 bases at V and 2 bases at J, with 8 bases between the two ends.

In this sample, this clonotype turned up many times. This sequence joins TRBV21-1 and TRBJ1-5; the table calls TRBD1, which could not be checked here. TRBV21-1 is marked as a pseudogene. CDR3 size: 16 residues. The CDR3 sequence: CACAFPGRLHHQPQHF. The CDR3 DNA sequence: TGTGCCTGCGCGTTTCCGGGCCGCCTCCACCATCAGCCCCAGCATTTT.

This sequence joins TRBV5-6 and TRBJ1-4; 9 nucleotides line up with TRBD1. The CDR3 extends over 14 amino acids. Trimming cost V 2 bases and J 7 bases; bases outside gene matches: 3. The germline V gene has CDR1 SGHDT and CDR2 YYEEEE. CDR3 protein: CASSFRTGVEKLFF. CDR3 coding DNA: TGTGCCAGCAGCTTCAGGACAGGGGTTGAAAAACTGTTTTTT. Combining the CDR3 with reference TRBV5-6 and TRBJ1-4 gives the whole variable domain DAGVTQSPTHLIKTRGQQVTLRCSPKSGHDTVSWYQQALGQGPQFIFQYYEEEERQRGNFPDRFSGHQFPNYSSELNVNALLLGDSALYLCASSFRTGVEKLFFGSGTQLSVL.

This clonotype was detected many times. The V call is TRBV4-3, the J call TRBJ2-3, with a possible D match to TRBD1 (6 bases). CDR1 is LGHNA, CDR2 YSLEER, per germline. Between the trimmed V and J ends, which lost 2 bases and 4 bases, there was a span of 7 bases. There are 13 residues in the CDR3. The DNA for the CDR3 is TGCGCCAGCAGCCAAAACAGGGCAGATACGCAGTATTTT. Translating gives CASSQNRADTQYF.

The sample holds many counts of this clonotype. The chain has TRBV11-2 and TRBJ2-5; 11 bases match TRBD2. The germline V gene encodes CDR1 SGHAT and CDR2 FQNNGV. The CDR3 runs to 14 residues. J lost 4 bases, V lost 5 bases, and 3 bases had no gene match. CDR3 nucleotide sequence: TGTGCCAGCAGCACCGGGACTAGCGGAGAGACCCAGTACTTC. This encodes CASSTGTSGETQYF.

The V gene is TRBV7-2, the J gene TRBJ1-4; 9 bases line up with TRBD1. The ends lost 5 bases at V and 9 bases at J; junction bases unmatched: 13. The CDR3 has 16 residues. Germline lookup yields CDR1 SGHTA and CDR2 FQGNSA. The CDR3 DNA sequence: TGTGCCAGCAGCCCCCCGACAGGGGGTAGGGGAAAAAAACTGTTTTTT. As protein: CASSPPTGGRGKKLFF.